Presented here are 3 T cell receptor beta chains from one specimen sequenced in a study of human T cells and chemical hapten exposure. TCRdb re-derived calls from the RACE reads in MiXCR, one entry per CDR3 protein. The table lists about 140,000 distinct CDR3 sequences, roughly 10% of them singletons. Sample time point: patch test 2, 6 weeks after DPC sensitization. Indicated treatment: therapeutic diphenylcyclopropenone sensitization with weekly scalp DPC. Sequencing was performed on whole blood, taken in connection with sensitization to the hapten diphenylcyclopropenone (DPC). The receptors were sampled from a woman between 50 and 59 years old with alopecia areata. Some clones in this sample may be carry-over from other donors' samples.

The genes are TRBV5-4 and TRBJ2-3; no definite D call. CDR3 length equals 13 residues. V was cut by 1 base and J by 4 bases, with 7 bases left in between. CDR1 and CDR2 (germline): SGHNT, YYREEE (reference sequence). CDR3 residues: CASSLRTADTQYF. The CDR3 nucleotides read TGTGCCAGCAGCTTGCGGACCGCAGATACGCAGTATTTT. Based on the CDR3 plus reference TRBV5-4 and TRBJ2-3, the full variable domain is ETGVTQSPTHLIKTRGQQVTLRCSSQSGHNTVSWYQQALGQGPQFIFQYYREEENGRGNFPPRFSGLQFPNYSSELNVNALELDDSALYLCASSLRTADTQYFGPGTRLTVL.

The rearrangement joins TRBV29-1 to TRBJ2-1; D uncertain. V lost 4 bases to trimming and J lost 4 bases, with 14 bases between them. Germline CDR1 SQVTM, CDR2 ANQGSEA. This CDR3 is built from 14 residues. The CDR3 nucleotides are TGCAGCGTTGGATCGGTAGGATTTTACAATGAGCAGTTCTTC. Translating gives CSVGSVGFYNEQFF.

This clonotype was detected only a few times. The chain couples TRBV4-1 to TRBJ1-2; D might be TRBD1 (5 bases). The V end was cut by 3 bases, the J end by 4 bases, with 9 bases between. CDR3 length equals 13 residues. The germline V gene encodes CDR1 MGHRA and CDR2 YSYEKL. The CDR3 region is CASSQETAYGYTF. CDR3 nucleotides: TGCGCCAGCAGCCAGGAGACAGCCTATGGCTACACCTTC.